The clone carrying this TCR beta chain was detected many times. Its specificity is not known. The sample is drawn from a study of regulatory T cells in long-lasting Graves disease. Time point given: newly diagnosed GD, antithyroid drugs for less than 3 months. There was RNA extracted from PBMCs, and the TCR library was made from it. Study-wide points: Fewer public clonotypes were shared by new patients (over 950) than by persistent patients (2,741). Persistent disease was characterized by preferential usage of TRBV28, TRBJ1-2 and TRBJ2-5.

Germline V CDR1 and CDR2: KGHDR, SFDVKD. The CDR3 extends over 12 amino acids. V was cut by 3 bases and J by 7 bases, with 9 bases left in between. Through Arm-PCR of CDR3 regions and iRepertoire HTBI primers, TCR beta libraries were built. Each CDR3 protein is one row after TCRdb ran MiXCR on the multiplex PCR reads. The sample lists approximately 300,000 distinct CDR3 sequences, 15% to 20% seen once, with around 36% in the top ten. The rearrangement joins TRBV24-1 to TRBJ2-7; D not certain. This TCR was sampled from a female donor with Graves disease. The sample here was peripheral blood mononuclear cells (PBMCs), taken at new diagnosis, from a patient treated with antithyroid drugs. The CDR3 spells CATSDPSTEQYF. CDR3 sequence (DNA): TGTGCCACCAGTGATCCGAGTACGGAGCAGTACTTC.